The 30 T cell receptor beta chains in this list originate from one sample, sequenced in a study of blood T cell repertoires in COVID-19. The data were produced by immunoSEQ multiplex PCR, yet TCRdb's version contains in-frame clones alone and is incomplete. Among about 81,000 clones listed, nearly 90% were seen once. The sample was peripheral blood. All receptors come from a man in his 70s with acute or convalescent COVID-19.

V and J are TRBV5-1 and TRBJ1-5; no clear D gene. CDR3 length: 13 amino acids. The germline CDR1 and CDR2 sequences are SGHRS and YFSETQ. Trimming cost V 4 bases and J 7 bases, with 12 bases left between them. CDR3 sequence reads: CASSPNPQQPQHF. The CDR3 nucleotides read TGCGCCAGCAGCCCAAATCCTCAGCAGCCCCAGCATTTT.

The V and J genes are TRBV7-2 and TRBJ1-5; tentatively, D is TRBD1 (6 bases). Trimming stripped 5 bases from V and 6 bases from J, with 14 bases between. This CDR3 comprises 14 residues. In germline, CDR1 is SGHTA, CDR2 FQGNSA. The CDR3 DNA sequence: TGTGCCAGCAGCGGCCGGGGGGCGGGTCAGCCCCAGCATTTT. As protein: CASSGRGAGQPQHF. Full variable domain (remainder filled in from reference TRBV7-2 and TRBJ1-5): GAGVSQSPSNKVTEKGKDVELRCDPISGHTALYWYRQSLGQGLEFLIYFQGNSAPDKSGLPSDRFSAERTGGSVSTLTIQRTQQEDSAVYLCASSGRGAGQPQHFGDGTRLSIL.

CDR3 in amino acids: CASSLELRLDSFYEQYF. The CDR3 DNA is TGCGCCAGCAGCTTGGAGTTAAGGTTGGACAGCTTCTACGAGCAGTACTTC. The chain is built from TRBV5-1 and TRBJ2-7, with D possibly being TRBD1 (6 bases). V lost 0 bases and J 3 bases, leaving 19 bases between the germline ends. The CDR3 has 17 amino acids. Germline V lookup: CDR1 SGHRS, CDR2 YFSETQ.

This rearrangement joins TRBV7-9 to TRBJ2-2; a weak D match, TRBD2 (5 bases). Germline CDR1 reads SEHNR; CDR2 reads FQNEAQ (reference sequence). The CDR3 loop spans 15 amino acids. V was shortened by 5 bases and J by 4 bases, with 14 bases between the two germline ends. The CDR3 here is CASSLYNRGTGELFF. Here the CDR3 DNA reads TGTGCCAGCAGCCTCTACAACCGGGGCACCGGGGAGCTGTTTTTT.

The chain is built from TRBV6-2 or TRBV6-3 and TRBJ2-7; 9 bases line up with TRBD2. After removal of 4 bases from V and 12 bases from J, the junction contained 4 bases not matched to a gene. This CDR3 comprises 11 residues. In germline, CDR1 is MNHEY, CDR2 SVGEGT. The CDR3 nucleotides read TGTGCCAGCAGTTTCGGGACTAGCCCGTACTTC. Protein sequence: CASSFGTSPYF.

The chain combines TRBV5-1 with TRBJ1-6; D is uncertain. In germline, CDR1 is SGHRS, CDR2 YFSETQ. The CDR3 loop spans 14 amino acids. Trimming cost V 0 bases and J 8 bases, with 9 bases left between them. CDR3 bases: TGCGCCAGCAGCTTGGAAATCCGGGATTCACCCCTCCACTTT. As protein: CASSLEIRDSPLHF.

V is TRBV5-6 and J is TRBJ1-2, with TRBD1 matching 12 bases. V lost 3 bases and J lost 4; bases outside the gene matches: 13. The CDR3 loop spans 18 amino acids. CDR1 is SGHDT, CDR2 YYEEEE, per germline. The CDR3: CASSSRGTGGKFSYGYTF. The CDR3 DNA is TGTGCCAGCAGCTCCAGGGGGACAGGGGGCAAATTCTCCTATGGCTACACCTTC.

The chain carries TRBV2 and TRBJ2-7; 7 bases line up with TRBD1. The CDR3 consists of 14 residues. CDR1 and CDR2 from the germline V gene are SNHLY and FYNNEI. V lost 2 bases to trimming and J lost 6 bases; unmatched junction nucleotides: 7. Here the CDR3 reads CASSETRGIGEQYF. For the CDR3, the DNA is TGTGCCAGCAGTGAAACCAGGGGGATCGGCGAGCAGTACTTC.

The genes are TRBV5-8 and TRBJ2-2; D might be TRBD1 (6 bases). Germline assignment: CDR1 SGHTS and CDR2 YDEGEE. V was shortened by 4 bases and J by 5 bases, with 15 bases between the two germline ends. This CDR3 region has 15 residues. This chain's CDR3 is CASSPNRVRTGELFF. As DNA, the CDR3 is TGTGCCAGCAGCCCCAACAGGGTACGAACCGGGGAGCTGTTTTTT.

The J gene is TRBJ2-7, the V gene TRBV27, with D perhaps matching TRBD1 (5 bases). Trimming stripped 8 bases from V and 3 bases from J, with 14 bases between. Looked up from germline, CDR1 is MNHEY and CDR2 is SMNVEV (reference sequence). The CDR3 sequence is 13 residues long. CDR3 amino acids: CASRRAGIYEQYF. The CDR3 DNA reads TGTGCCAGCCGTCGGGCAGGGATCTACGAGCAGTACTTC.

V gene TRBV3-1 (or the pseudogene TRBV3-2) combines with J gene TRBJ2-1; D possibly corresponds to TRBD2 (6 bases). In germline, CDR1 is LGHDT, CDR2 YNNKEL (reference sequence). The CDR3 extends over 15 amino acids. V lost 2 bases and J lost 10, with 18 bases in between. This CDR3 is CASSQSGKPGAEQFF. The CDR3 nucleotides read TGTGCCAGCAGCCAAAGCGGTAAGCCGGGAGCAGAGCAGTTCTTC.

The rearrangement links TRBV5-1 to TRBJ2-1; 8 bases match TRBD1. The CDR3 runs 13 residues. V was clipped by 0 bases and J by 13 bases; unmatched bases: 6. Germline V gene lookup returns CDR1 SGHRS and CDR2 YFSETQ. CDR3: CASSLEDRAAQFF. As DNA, the CDR3 is TGCGCCAGCAGCTTGGAGGACAGGGCAGCACAGTTCTTC.

V is TRBV27 and J is TRBJ2-1; 13 bases agree with TRBD2. Per germline, CDR1 MNHEY and CDR2 SMNVEV (reference sequence). The CDR3 spans 16 residues. Unmatched junction bases numbered 2, after V lost 2 bases and J lost 4 bases. The CDR3 coding sequence is TGTGCCAGCAGTTTAGAACTAGCGGGAGGGTACAATGAGCAGTTCTTC. Translating gives CASSLELAGGYNEQFF.

The V and J genes are TRBV9 and TRBJ2-1; D is unclear. Germline CDR1 SGDLS, CDR2 YYNGEE. Trimming left V 7 bases short and J 5 bases short, with 16 bases between. This CDR3 comprises 14 residues. The CDR3 reads CASALAGSHNEQFF. The CDR3, as DNA: TGTGCCAGCGCACTCGCCGGGTCTCACAATGAGCAGTTCTTC.

The table lists this clone with a few counts. The rearrangement uses TRBV7-2 and TRBJ2-1, with 9 bases fitting TRBD2. Trimming took 5 bases from V and 7 from J; bases not matched to a gene: 9. Germline CDR1 reads SGHTA; CDR2 reads FQGNSA. The CDR3 length is 15 residues. The CDR3 DNA sequence: TGTGCCAGCAGCCCCCCTAGCGGGATCAGGAATGAGCAGTTCTTC. It yields the protein CASSPPSGIRNEQFF. Filled out from reference TRBV7-2 and TRBJ2-1, the complete variable domain reads GAGVSQSPSNKVTEKGKDVELRCDPISGHTALYWYRQSLGQGLEFLIYFQGNSAPDKSGLPSDRFSAERTGGSVSTLTIQRTQQEDSAVYLCASSPPSGIRNEQFFGPGTRLTVL.

The chain uses TRBV10-3 and TRBJ2-2, with no clear D. The CDR3 has 14 residues. The germline V gene encodes CDR1 ENHRY and CDR2 SYGVKD. V dropped 2 bases and J dropped 4 bases, with 8 bases sitting between them. CDR3 sequence (DNA): TGTGCCATCAGTGAGGCGGATGCCACCGGGGAGCTGTTTTTT. Translated, it gives CAISEADATGELFF.

This clone was detected a few times. The rearrangement uses TRBV7-2 and TRBJ1-5; weak D call: TRBD1 (5 bases). The CDR3 sequence is 13 residues long. The V gene lost 5 bases and the J gene lost 4 bases, with 9 bases spanning the gap. Germline V gene sequence: CDR1 SGHTA, CDR2 FQGNSA. The CDR3 coding sequence is TGTGCCAGCAGCACGGGGGGTAATCAGCCCCAGCATTTT. It yields the protein CASSTGGNQPQHF.

J is TRBJ2-7 and V is TRBV19, with 12 bases lining up with TRBD2. Germline V gene lookup returns CDR1 LNHDA and CDR2 SQIVND (reference sequence). Trimming removed 3 bases from V and 3 bases from J; junction bases left unmatched: 3. CDR3 length equals 15 residues. The CDR3 sequence is CASSMMTSGSYEQYF. In DNA form, the CDR3 reads TGTGCCAGTAGTATGATGACTAGCGGGAGCTACGAGCAGTACTTC.

V usage is TRBV19 and J usage is TRBJ1-5, with 9 bases identical to TRBD1. This CDR3 has 14 residues. CDR1 and CDR2 from the germline V gene are LNHDA and SQIVND (reference sequence). J was trimmed by 6 bases and V by 9 bases; bases with no gene match: 9. DNA for the CDR3: TGTGCCAGCTCGCCGGGACAGGGTATTCAGCCCCAGCATTTT. It codes for CASSPGQGIQPQHF.

The genes are TRBV2 and TRBJ2-1; perhaps TRBD2 as D (6 bases). The CDR3 has 14 amino acids. Germline V gives CDR1 SNHLY, CDR2 FYNNEI. With 1 base removed from V and 3 bases from J, the gap between germline ends came to 7 bases. The CDR3 DNA reads as TGTGCCAGCAGTGAAGTAGCGGTCTACAATGAGCAGTTCTTC. The encoded protein is CASSEVAVYNEQFF.

The V and J genes are TRBV28 and TRBJ2-7; TRBD2 is a possible D gene (5 bases). CDR1 and CDR2 from the germline V gene are MDHEN and SYDVKM. The V end lost 8 bases, the J end lost 3 bases, and 20 bases lay between the germline ends. This CDR3 has 15 residues. DNA of the CDR3: TGTGCCAGCCGTTCCCGGACCCGGGAATTCTACGAGCAGTACTTC. Protein: CASRSRTREFYEQYF.

V usage is TRBV24-1 and J usage is TRBJ2-2; 9 bases map to TRBD1. The CDR3 spans 22 residues. Germline V gives CDR1 KGHDR, CDR2 SFDVKD. The V and J ends lost 5 bases and 0 bases, in that order; junction bases with no gene match: 21. The chain's CDR3 is CATSVVSGTGLSRSSNTGELFF. The CDR3 coding sequence is TGTGCCACCAGTGTTGTATCCGGGACAGGGCTTTCCCGATCCTCGAACACCGGGGAGCTGTTTTTT.

The chain carries TRBV7-2 and TRBJ2-2; tentative D call: TRBD2 (6 bases). Germline V gene sequence: CDR1 SGHTA, CDR2 FQGNSA. The CDR3 is 14 residues long. The V and J ends lost 1 base and 5 bases respectively, with 8 bases between them. CDR3 nucleotides: TGTGCCAGCAGCTTAGGTCTAGCGACCGGGGAGCTGTTTTTT. As protein: CASSLGLATGELFF.

The chain employs TRBV10-3 and TRBJ1-6, with 7 positions matching TRBD1. V trimming: 3 bases; J trimming: 7 bases; junction bases outside the gene matches: 9. The V gene's germline CDR1 is ENHRY and CDR2 SYGVKD. CDR3 length: 16 amino acids. The CDR3 here is CAISDVRQGWNSPLHF. The CDR3 DNA follows: TGTGCCATCAGTGATGTTCGACAGGGCTGGAATTCACCCCTCCACTTT.

The rearrangement uses TRBV7-2 and TRBJ1-4; a weak D match, TRBD1 (6 bases). V was pared by 2 bases and J by 5 bases, with 6 bases between. Per the germline V gene, CDR1 is SGHTA and CDR2 is FQGNSA. The length of the CDR3 is 13 residues. Here the CDR3 reads CASSLTGNEKLFF. The CDR3 DNA sequence: TGTGCCAGCAGCTTAACAGGGAATGAAAAACTGTTTTTT.

The V gene is TRBV28, the J gene TRBJ2-1; TRBD2 matches at 8 bases. From germline, CDR1 is MDHEN and CDR2 SYDVKM. The junction had 5 bases not matched to a gene; V was cut back by 1 base and J by 6 bases. This CDR3 region has 15 residues. The DNA of the CDR3 is TGTGCCAGCAGTTTATTCGGGAGGGTTCCCAATGAGCAGTTCTTC. Its translation is CASSLFGRVPNEQFF.

The chain is built from TRBV28 and TRBJ2-7; TRBD1 is a possible D gene (6 bases). Deletions cut 6 bases from V and 0 bases from J, with 9 bases between. Germline V lookup: CDR1 MDHEN, CDR2 SYDVKM. This CDR3 region has 13 residues. The CDR3 DNA follows: TGTGCCAGCAGGACAGGTCCCTCCTACGAGCAGTACTTC. Amino acid sequence: CASRTGPSYEQYF.

J is TRBJ2-1 and V is TRBV7-2; TRBD2 might be the D (7 bases). The CDR3 totals 15 residues. The V end lost 5 bases, the J end lost 4 bases, and 15 bases lay between the germline ends. Germline CDR1 is SGHTA and CDR2 is FQGNSA. The CDR3 reads CASSPLGGPYNEQFF. The CDR3 DNA sequence: TGTGCCAGCAGCCCCCTGGGGGGGCCGTACAATGAGCAGTTCTTC.

The chain is built from TRBV4-3 and TRBJ2-6; TRBD1 might be the D (6 bases). The CDR3 consists of 18 residues. Germline V CDR1 and CDR2: LGHNA, YSLEER. With 0 bases removed from V and 0 bases from J, the gap between germline ends came to 12 bases. The DNA of the CDR3 is TGCGCCAGCAGCCAAGATATAACAGGGAGCTCTGGGGCCAACGTCCTGACTTTC. Encoded protein: CASSQDITGSSGANVLTF.

The V call is TRBV24-1, the J call TRBJ2-3, with D possibly being TRBD1 (5 bases). Trimming pared 7 bases from V and 4 bases from J, leaving 11 bases between. The CDR3 spans 13 residues. CDR1 is KGHDR, CDR2 SFDVKD, per germline. CDR3: CATRAQGADTQYF. The CDR3 nucleotides read TGTGCCACCAGGGCTCAGGGTGCAGATACGCAGTATTTT.